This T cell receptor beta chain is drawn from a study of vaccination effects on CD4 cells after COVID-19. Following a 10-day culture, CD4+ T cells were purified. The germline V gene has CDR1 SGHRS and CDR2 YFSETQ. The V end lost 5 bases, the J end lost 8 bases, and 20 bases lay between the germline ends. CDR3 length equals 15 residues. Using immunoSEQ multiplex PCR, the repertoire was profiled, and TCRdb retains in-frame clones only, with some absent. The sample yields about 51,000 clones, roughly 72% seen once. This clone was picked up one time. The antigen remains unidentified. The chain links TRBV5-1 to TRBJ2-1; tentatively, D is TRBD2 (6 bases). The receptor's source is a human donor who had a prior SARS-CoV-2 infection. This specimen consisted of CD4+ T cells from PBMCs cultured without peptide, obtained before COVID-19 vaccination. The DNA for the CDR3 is TGCGCCAGCAGTCCGGCAGGGACTTCGATCTATGAGCAGTTCTTC. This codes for CASSPAGTSIYEQFF.